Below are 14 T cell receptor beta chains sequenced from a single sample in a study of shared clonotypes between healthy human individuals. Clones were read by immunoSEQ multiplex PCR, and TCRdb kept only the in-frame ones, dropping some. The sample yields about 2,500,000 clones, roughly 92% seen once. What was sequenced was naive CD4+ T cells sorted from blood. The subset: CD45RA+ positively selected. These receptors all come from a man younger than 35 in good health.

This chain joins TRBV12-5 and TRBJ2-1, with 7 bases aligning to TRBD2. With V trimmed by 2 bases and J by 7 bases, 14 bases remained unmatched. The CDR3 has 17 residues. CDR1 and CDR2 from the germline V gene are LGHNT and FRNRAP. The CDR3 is CASGLPQEGREWNEQFF. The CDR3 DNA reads TGTGCTAGTGGTTTGCCTCAGGAGGGGAGGGAATGGAATGAGCAGTTCTTC.

The CDR3 DNA sequence: TGCGCCAGCAGCCAAGGAGACGTCTTTAGGACTGAAGCTTTCTTT. It encodes CASSQGDVFRTEAFF. The chain recombines TRBV4-1 with TRBJ1-1, with D uncertain. CDR3 length: 15 residues. Germline V CDR1 and CDR2: MGHRA, YSYEKL. V was cut by 1 base and J by 5 bases, with 14 bases left in between.

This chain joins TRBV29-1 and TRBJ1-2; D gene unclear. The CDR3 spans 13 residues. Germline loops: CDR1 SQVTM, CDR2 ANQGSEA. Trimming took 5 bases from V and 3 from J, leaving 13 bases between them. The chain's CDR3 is CSVIRNADYGYTF. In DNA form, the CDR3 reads TGCAGCGTTATTAGGAACGCCGACTATGGCTACACCTTC.

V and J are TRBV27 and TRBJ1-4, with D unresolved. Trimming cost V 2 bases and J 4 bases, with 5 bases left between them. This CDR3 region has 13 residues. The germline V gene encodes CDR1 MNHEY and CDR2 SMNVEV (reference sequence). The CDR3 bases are TGTGCCAGCAGTTTAAGGCGTAATGAAAAACTGTTTTTT. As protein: CASSLRRNEKLFF.

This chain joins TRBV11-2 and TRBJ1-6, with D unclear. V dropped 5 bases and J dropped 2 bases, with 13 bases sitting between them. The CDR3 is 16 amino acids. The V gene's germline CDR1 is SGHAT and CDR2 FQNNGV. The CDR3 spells CASSPAVRTYNSPLHF. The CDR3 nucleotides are TGTGCCAGCAGCCCCGCCGTCCGGACCTATAATTCACCCCTCCACTTT.

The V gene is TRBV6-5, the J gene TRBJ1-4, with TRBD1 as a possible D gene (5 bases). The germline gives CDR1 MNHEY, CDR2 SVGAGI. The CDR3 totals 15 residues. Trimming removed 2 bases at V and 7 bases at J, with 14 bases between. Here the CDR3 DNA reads TGTGCCAGCAGTTACGTATGGCAGGGCGGTGAAAAACTGTTTTTT. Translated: CASSYVWQGGEKLFF.

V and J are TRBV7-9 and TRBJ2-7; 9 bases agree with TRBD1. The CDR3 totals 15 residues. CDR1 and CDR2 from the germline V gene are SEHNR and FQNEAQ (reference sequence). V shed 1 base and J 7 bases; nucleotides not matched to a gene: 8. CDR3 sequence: CASSLVTGGFDEQYF. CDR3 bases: TGTGCCAGCAGCTTAGTGACAGGGGGTTTTGATGAGCAGTACTTC.

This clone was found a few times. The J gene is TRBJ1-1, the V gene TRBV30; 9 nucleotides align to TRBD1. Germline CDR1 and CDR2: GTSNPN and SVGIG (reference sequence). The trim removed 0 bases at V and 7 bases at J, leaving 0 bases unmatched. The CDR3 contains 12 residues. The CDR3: CAWSVTGGEAFF. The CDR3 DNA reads TGTGCCTGGAGTGTGACAGGGGGTGAAGCTTTCTTT.

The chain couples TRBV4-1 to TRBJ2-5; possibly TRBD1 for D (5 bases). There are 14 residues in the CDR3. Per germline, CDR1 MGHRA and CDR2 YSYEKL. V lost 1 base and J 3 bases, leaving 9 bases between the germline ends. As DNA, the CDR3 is TGCGCCAGCAGCCAAGGGGGCCATGAAGAGACCCAGTACTTC. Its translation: CASSQGGHEETQYF.

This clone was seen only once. The DNA for the CDR3 is TGTGCCTGGAGTGGGGGACAGACCAACTCTGGAAACACCATATATTTT. Translating gives CAWSGGQTNSGNTIYF. V usage is TRBV30 and J usage is TRBJ1-3; the match to TRBD1 covers 7 bases. V lost 1 base, J lost 0 bases, and 6 bases stayed unmatched. Germline lookup yields CDR1 GTSNPN and CDR2 SVGIG (reference sequence). This CDR3 spans 16 amino acids.

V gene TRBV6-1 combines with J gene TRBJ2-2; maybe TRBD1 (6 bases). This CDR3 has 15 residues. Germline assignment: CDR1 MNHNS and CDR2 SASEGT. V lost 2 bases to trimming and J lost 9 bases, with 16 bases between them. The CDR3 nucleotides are TGTGCCAGCAGTGAACCCTCCCAGGGGCGCCGGGAGCTGTTTTTT. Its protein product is CASSEPSQGRRELFF.

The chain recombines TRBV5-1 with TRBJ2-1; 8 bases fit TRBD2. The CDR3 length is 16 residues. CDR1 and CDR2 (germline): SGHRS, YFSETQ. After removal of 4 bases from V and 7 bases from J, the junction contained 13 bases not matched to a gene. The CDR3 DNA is TGCGCCAGCAGCCCCTCCCCGGGACTAGATGCAAATGAGCAGTTCTTC. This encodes CASSPSPGLDANEQFF.

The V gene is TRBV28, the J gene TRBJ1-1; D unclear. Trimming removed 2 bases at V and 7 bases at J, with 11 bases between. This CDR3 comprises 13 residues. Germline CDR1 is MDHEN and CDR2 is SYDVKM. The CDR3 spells CASSLVGPSEAFF. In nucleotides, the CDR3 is TGTGCCAGCAGTTTAGTAGGACCTAGTGAAGCTTTCTTT.

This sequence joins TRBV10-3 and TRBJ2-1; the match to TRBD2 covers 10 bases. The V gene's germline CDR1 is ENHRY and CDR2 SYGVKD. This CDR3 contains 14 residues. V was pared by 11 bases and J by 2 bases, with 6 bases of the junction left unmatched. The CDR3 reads CAARGLAPYNEQFF. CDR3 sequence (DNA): TGTGCCGCAAGGGGACTAGCGCCCTACAATGAGCAGTTCTTC.